Shown below are 24 T cell receptor beta chains from a single sample sequenced in a study of blood T cells in healthy people across ages. A J-beta primer mix and a sample-barcoded 5' primer were used in a second PCR of roughly 7 to 12 cycles. MiXCR was run by TCRdb on the 5' RACE reads, yielding one entry per CDR3 protein. The repertoire holds fewer than 750,000 distinct CDR3 sequences, with around 48% as singletons. Input material: blood. The receptors were gathered from an elderly man in good health.

Only a few counts were recorded for this clonotype. This chain connects TRBV29-1 to TRBJ1-2; 7 bases match TRBD1. There are 12 residues in the CDR3. Germline V gives CDR1 SQVTM, CDR2 ANQGSEA. Germline trimming cut 7 bases from V and 4 bases from J; bases unmatched to any gene: 6. The CDR3 is CSAEQGGYGYTF. CDR3 nucleotide sequence: TGCAGCGCCGAGCAGGGGGGCTATGGCTACACCTTC.

The chain couples TRBV6-6 to TRBJ2-5; D is perhaps TRBD1 (6 bases). CDR3 length: 14 amino acids. Germline V gene sequence: CDR1 MNHNY, CDR2 SVGAGI (reference sequence). V lost 4 bases, J lost 2 bases, and 11 bases lay in between. The CDR3 nucleotides read TGTGCCAGCAGTTTCCCGGGACAACAAGAGACCCAGTACTTC. Protein sequence: CASSFPGQQETQYF.

The chain has TRBV20-1 and TRBJ1-4; no definite D call. Germline CDR1 is DFQATT and CDR2 is SNEGSKA (reference sequence). The CDR3 extends over 16 amino acids. The ends were cut back, 1 base at V and 5 bases at J, with 17 bases in the middle. The CDR3 region has the DNA TGCAGTGCTAGAGTTGTTTCCCCCATCGCCAATGAAAAACTGTTTTTT. Translated, it gives CSARVVSPIANEKLFF.

The chain joins TRBV4-1 to TRBJ2-6; D may be TRBD2 (6 bases). The CDR3 extends over 16 amino acids. Germline CDR1 reads MGHRA; CDR2 reads YSYEKL. V was pared by 7 bases and J by 0 bases, with 13 bases between. As DNA, the CDR3 is TGCGCCAGCACGGGAGAGAGCCTCTCTGGGGCCAACGTCCTGACTTTC. This gives the protein CASTGESLSGANVLTF.

The chain combines TRBV10-2 with TRBJ1-3; D call uncertain. Germline CDR1 WSHSY, CDR2 SAAADI. The CDR3 totals 15 residues. The V end lost 6 bases, the J end lost 0 bases, and 12 bases lay between the germline ends. The CDR3 DNA is TGCGCCAGCAGCGCTGGGTCGGGCTCTGGAAACACCATATATTTT. This sequence encodes CASSAGSGSGNTIYF.

This clonotype has more than one count but fewer than ten. The junction shows a germline mismatch at one end, possibly a read error. V gene TRBV27 combines with J gene TRBJ2-1; 9 nucleotides line up with TRBD2. Germline CDR1 is MNHEY and CDR2 is SMNVEV (reference sequence). CDR3 length: 14 residues. In DNA form, the CDR3 reads TGTGCTAGCAGTAGGGCGGGGGGGACCTTCGAGCAGTTCTTC. Encoded protein: CASSRAGGTFEQFF.

The gene calls are TRBV20-1 and TRBJ2-1, with 8 bases lining up with TRBD2. The CDR3 extends over 13 amino acids. Germline values: CDR1 DFQATT, CDR2 SNEGSKA (reference sequence). The CDR3 reads CSAMAGGRDEQFF. CDR3 nucleotides: TGCAGCGCGATGGCGGGGGGCAGGGATGAGCAGTTCTTC.

Written as DNA, the CDR3 is TGCAGCGTAAGGCCGGGGGCCCTTGAGGAAAAACTGTTTTTT. This codes for CSVRPGALEEKLFF. The chain recombines TRBV29-1 with TRBJ1-4, with D maybe TRBD1 (6 bases). Trimming took off 6 bases at V and 8 bases at J, with 19 bases between the two ends. This CDR3 is 14 amino acids long. From germline, CDR1 is SQVTM and CDR2 ANQGSEA.

This chain joins TRBV7-8 and TRBJ2-7; TRBD1 matches 10 bases. The V segment lost 5 bases and the J segment 0 bases; nucleotides outside the gene matches: 4. The germline gives CDR1 SGHVS, CDR2 FQNEAQ. This CDR3 is 15 amino acids long. Here the CDR3 reads CASSRTGGFSYEQYF. CDR3 coding DNA: TGTGCCAGCAGCCGGACAGGGGGTTTCTCCTACGAGCAGTACTTC.

The gene calls are TRBV6-6 and TRBJ2-7, with D tentatively TRBD1 or TRBD2 (5 bases each). The germline V gene encodes CDR1 MNHNY and CDR2 SVGAGI (reference sequence). This CDR3 spans 16 amino acids. V was cut by 5 bases and J by 7 bases, with 24 bases left in between. In DNA form, the CDR3 reads TGTGCCAGCAGTGCTAAGAGAGGGGATTGGGCGTGGGAGCAGTACTTC. Translating it yields CASSAKRGDWAWEQYF.

The chain joins TRBV20-1 to TRBJ2-5; D not certain. The CDR3 is made up of 13 amino acids. V dropped 1 base and J dropped 2 bases, with 8 bases sitting between them. CDR1 DFQATT and CDR2 SNEGSKA come from the germline V gene (reference sequence). CDR3 coding DNA: TGCAGTGCTAGAGTTCTACCTCAAGAGACCCAGTACTTC. It specifies CSARVLPQETQYF.

The chain links TRBV27 to TRBJ2-1; a possible D gene is TRBD1 (6 bases). The last part of the DNA fits TRBJ2-7 better; the J call may be wrong. The CDR3 sequence is 13 residues long. CDR1 is MNHEY, CDR2 SMNVEV, per germline (reference sequence). The CDR3 nucleotides are TGTGCCAGCAGCACAGGGTCCTACAATGAGCAGTACTTC. Protein product: CASSTGSYNEQYF.

V is TRBV20-1 and J is TRBJ2-1; D gene ambiguous. Trimming shortened V by 1 base and J by 5 bases, and 12 bases separated the two germline ends. CDR1 and CDR2 (germline): DFQATT, SNEGSKA (reference sequence). The CDR3 contains 14 residues. The chain's CDR3 is CSARGDVGNNEQFF. The DNA for the CDR3 is TGCAGTGCTAGAGGAGACGTCGGAAACAATGAGCAGTTCTTC.

J is TRBJ2-5 and V is TRBV4-3; 8 bases are shared with TRBD1. The J segment lost 1 base and the V segment lost 2 bases, leaving 3 bases of the junction unmatched. CDR1 and CDR2 from the germline V gene are LGHNA and YSLEER. CDR3 length equals 15 residues. The CDR3 region has the DNA TGCGCCAGCAGCCAACTCAGGGGGCCCCAAGAGACCCAGTACTTC. Amino acid sequence: CASSQLRGPQETQYF.

This clonotype has more than one count but fewer than ten. The chain recombines TRBV6-6 with TRBJ1-1, with D perhaps TRBD1 (6 bases). The CDR3 is 17 residues long. The germline V gene has CDR1 MNHNY and CDR2 SVGAGI (reference sequence). V was shortened by 6 bases and J by 1 base, with 21 bases between the two germline ends. CDR3 sequence (DNA): TGTGCCAGCAGCTCGCCTGCAGGGGCCCTCTCGAACACTGAAGCTTTCTTT. Protein sequence: CASSSPAGALSNTEAFF.

Only a few counts were recorded for this clonotype. The rearrangement joins TRBV6-6 to TRBJ1-2, with D unresolved. V lost 7 bases to trimming and J lost 7 bases, with 10 bases between them. This CDR3 is built from 11 residues. Germline-derived CDR1 and CDR2 are MNHNY and SVGAGI (reference sequence). The CDR3 loop is CASKTTGGYTF. As DNA, the CDR3 is TGTGCCAGCAAAACGACCGGTGGCTACACCTTC.

This sequence joins TRBV7-2 and TRBJ2-7; D gene ambiguous. CDR1 and CDR2 from the germline V gene are SGHTA and FQGNSA. With 5 bases removed from V and 0 bases from J, the gap between germline ends came to 8 bases. The CDR3 extends over 13 amino acids. DNA of the CDR3: TGTGCCAGCAGCCTCGCCCGCTCCTACGAGCAGTACTTC. Translation gives CASSLARSYEQYF.

CDR3 amino acids: CSAPSGGREQYF. CDR3 DNA: TGCAGTGCCCCCTCCGGGGGAAGGGAGCAGTACTTC. The V call is TRBV20-1, the J call TRBJ2-7; tentatively, D is TRBD2 (6 bases). The CDR3 has 12 residues. Germline CDR1 DFQATT, CDR2 SNEGSKA (reference sequence). Between the trimmed V and J ends, which lost 6 bases and 7 bases, there was a span of 16 bases.

This sequence joins TRBV14 and TRBJ1-2; D gene unclear. V lost 2 bases, J lost 7 bases, and 11 bases lay in between. CDR1 is SGHDN and CDR2 is FVKESK in the germline V gene. The CDR3 is 13 amino acids. The CDR3 region is CASSQTDSGGYTF. The CDR3 DNA sequence: TGTGCCAGCAGCCAAACGGATTCCGGTGGCTACACCTTC.

The chain joins TRBV4-1 to TRBJ1-5, with D unresolved. The V and J ends lost 4 bases and 1 base respectively, with 11 bases between them. This CDR3 has 15 amino acids. Germline V gives CDR1 MGHRA, CDR2 YSYEKL. The CDR3 bases are TGCGCCAGCAGCCCCTCTCCACAGAGCAATCAGCCCCAGCATTTT. This gives the protein CASSPSPQSNQPQHF.

This clonotype was seen once. The V call is TRBV29-1, the J call TRBJ2-7, with D uncertain. CDR3 length: 13 amino acids. Germline V gives CDR1 SQVTM, CDR2 ANQGSEA. Trimming stripped 4 bases from V and 0 bases from J, with 10 bases between. The DNA for the CDR3 is TGCAGCGTTGTATGGCCCTTCTCCTACGAGCAGTACTTC. As protein: CSVVWPFSYEQYF.

With respect to this clonotype: The junction shows a germline mismatch at one end, possibly a read error. The rearrangement links TRBV5-1 to TRBJ2-1, with TRBD2 matching 7 bases. Germline CDR1 reads SGHRS; CDR2 reads YFSETQ. The CDR3 covers 14 residues. The DNA for the CDR3 is TGCACCAGCAGCTTAAGGACTAGCTACAATGAGCAGTTCTTC. Translated, it gives CTSSLRTSYNEQFF.

The chain uses TRBV7-9 and TRBJ1-4; D is unresolved. The CDR3 contains 13 residues. The ends were cut back, 7 bases at V and 4 bases at J, with 10 bases in the middle. Germline CDR1 reads SEHNR; CDR2 reads FQNEAQ (reference sequence). CDR3 nucleotide sequence: TGTGCCAGCAACACACGGGTTAATGAAAAACTGTTTTTT. Translated: CASNTRVNEKLFF.

This clonotype was counted between two and nine times. DNA for the CDR3: TGTGCCAGCAGCTTGGCTACTAGCGGGGGGGCTCGTGAGACCCAGTACTTC. Its translation: CASSLATSGGARETQYF. The rearrangement links TRBV5-4 to TRBJ2-7, with 13 nucleotides matching TRBD2. The end of the DNA fits TRBJ2-5 better, so the J call may be wrong. From germline, CDR1 is SGHNT and CDR2 YYREEE (reference sequence). The CDR3 is made up of 17 amino acids.